This T cell receptor (beta chain) derives from a study of T-cell memory formation after mild COVID-19. As for the study in general: TCR clusters largely stayed donor specific. Overall study results and limits: Clones which contracted sat mainly in CM and EM if CD4+, and in EMRA if CD8+. Clones contracting across day 15 to 85 had a balanced CD4/CD8 profile; later expanding clones leaned CD4+.

The CDR3 contains 14 residues. The V gene end was trimmed by 1 base and the J gene end by 8 bases; junction bases not matched to a gene: 0. CDR1 MGHRA and CDR2 YSYEKL come from the germline V gene. This clonotype was counted a few times. The antigen is not known. With constant-segment primers, 5'RACE yielded cDNA libraries of TCR alpha and TCR beta that carried sample barcodes and UMIs. In TCRdb, the 5' RACE reads were re-called with MiXCR into one record per CDR3 protein. This sample yields some 450,000 distinct CDR3 sequences, of which 15% to 20% are seen a single time; roughly 21% belongs to the top ten.

The clonotype was recovered from a man between 18 and 29 years old who had mild COVID-19 (a few samples of this study predate the infection). Cell type and time point are not known. The sample consisted of PBMCs or a T cell subset sorted from them (not recorded which). V usage is TRBV4-1 and J usage is TRBJ1-4, with 11 bases fitting TRBD1. The CDR3 protein is CASSQGDRGEKLFF. The CDR3 DNA reads as TGCGCCAGCAGCCAAGGGGACAGGGGGGAAAAACTGTTTTTT.